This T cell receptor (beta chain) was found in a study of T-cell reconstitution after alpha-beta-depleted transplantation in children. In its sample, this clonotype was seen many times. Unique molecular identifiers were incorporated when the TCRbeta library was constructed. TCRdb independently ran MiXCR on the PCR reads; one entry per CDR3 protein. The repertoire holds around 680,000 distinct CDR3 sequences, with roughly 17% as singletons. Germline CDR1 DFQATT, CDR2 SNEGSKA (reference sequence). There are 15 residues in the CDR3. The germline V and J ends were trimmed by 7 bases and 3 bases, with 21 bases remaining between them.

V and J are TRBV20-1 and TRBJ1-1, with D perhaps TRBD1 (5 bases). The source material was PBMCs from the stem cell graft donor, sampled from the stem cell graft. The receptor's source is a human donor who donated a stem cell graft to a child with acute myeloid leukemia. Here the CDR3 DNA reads TGCAGTGGGCGAGGGGCCGGGGCTGGGGACACTGAAGCTTTCTTT. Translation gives CSGRGAGAGDTEAFF.